Below, 2 T cell receptor beta chains from the same sample are listed, as sequenced in a study of beta chain features in type 1 diabetes. Notes on the study in general: There was a moderate but significant shortening of TCRB CDR3s in all four CD4+ subsets of Type 1 diabetes patients.

The antigens of these receptors remain unknown. The investigators reverse transcribed all of the isolated RNA, so they sequenced expressed TCRB transcripts. The assay was immunoSEQ multiplex PCR, and TCRdb's table has in-frame clones only and misses some. The sample consists of a few hundred thousand clones, 16% of them appearing once. The sequenced sample was naive CD4+ T cells from blood. The receptors derive from a young man with type 1 diabetes.

The chain joins TRBV10-3 to TRBJ2-1; 11 bases are shared with TRBD2. This CDR3 has 17 residues. V was clipped by 6 bases and J by 4 bases; unmatched bases: 11. The germline V gene encodes CDR1 ENHRY and CDR2 SYGVKD. This CDR3 reads CAISSLGTSGAYNEQFF. The CDR3 DNA sequence: TGTGCCATCAGCTCGCTGGGGACTAGCGGAGCATACAATGAGCAGTTCTTC.

This chain connects TRBV6-5 to TRBJ2-4; D remains unclear. The CDR3 runs to 14 residues. Germline V CDR1 and CDR2: MNHEY, SVGAGI. Trimming shortened V by 7 bases and J by 6 bases, and 16 bases separated the two germline ends. CDR3 sequence (DNA): TGTGCCAGCACCATTCGGGCAGGAATAAACATTCAGTACTTC. Translation gives CASTIRAGINIQYF.